A selection of T cell receptor beta chains follows, all from one sample in a study of cytomegalovirus exposure and HLA in healthy donors. Using immunoSEQ multiplex PCR, the repertoire was profiled, and TCRdb retains in-frame clones only, with some absent. The repertoire includes some 170,000 clones, around nine tenths of them detected once, and 2% to 3% sits in the top ten. The specimen was PBMCs. The source is a man aged 18 to 30 in good health and CMV-seropositive. The CDR3 runs from the conserved cysteine through the conserved F or W. Each record gives: clone size, D gene, J gene, V gene, CDR3 protein, CDR3 DNA. The D gene is left open where the match is weak. The listing skips clone size in some rows; elsewhere it reads once, few, many or a size class.

>few|.|TRBJ1-5|TRBV19
CASTGEPGQPQHF
TGTGCCAGTACGGGGGAGCCCGGTCAGCCCCAGCATTTT
>.|TRBD1|TRBJ1-5|TRBV5-1
CASSSGTGGEQPQHF
TGCGCCAGCAGCTCCGGGACAGGGGGCGAGCAGCCCCAGCATTTT
>.|.|TRBJ1-4|TRBV27
CASSLVGDEKLFF
TGTGCCAGCAGTTTAGTCGGGGATGAAAAACTGTTTTTT
>.|.|TRBJ2-7|TRBV5-6
CASSLGPGEQYF
TGTGCCAGCAGCTTGGGGCCGGGGGAGCAGTACTTC
>once|.|TRBJ2-1|TRBV7-6
CASSPPGNNEQFF
TGTGCCAGCAGCCCGCCGGGAAACAATGAGCAGTTCTTC
>.|.|TRBJ2-7|TRBV2
CASSEGSPPYNDEQYF
TGTGCCAGCAGTGAAGGGAGTCCCCCCTATAACGACGAGCAGTACTTC
>once|.|TRBJ1-5|TRBV6-5
CATGRGGYSNQPQHF
TGTGCCACTGGGAGGGGTGGATATAGCAATCAGCCCCAGCATTTT
>.|TRBD1|TRBJ2-2|TRBV6-1
CASRGTVNTGELFF
TGTGCCAGCAGAGGGACAGTCAACACCGGGGAGCTGTTTTTT
>.|TRBD1|TRBJ2-7|TRBV28
CASSRDRVEKQYF
TGTGCCAGCAGCAGGGACAGGGTCGAGAAGCAGTACTTC
>.|TRBD2|TRBJ2-3|TRBV19
CASSAGLSGADTQYF
TGTGCCAGTAGTGCGGGACTATCGGGGGCAGATACGCAGTATTTT
>.|.|TRBJ2-7|TRBV13
CASSYGQTYEQYF
TGTGCCAGCAGCTATGGACAGACCTACGAGCAGTACTTC
>.|TRBD1|TRBJ2-3|TRBV12-5
CASGSPQDRASTDTQYF
TGTGCTAGTGGTTCCCCTCAAGACAGGGCCTCCACAGATACGCAGTATTTT
>.|TRBD1|TRBJ2-1|TRBV7-3
CASSPGQYNEQFF
TGTGCCAGCAGCCCGGGACAGTACAATGAGCAGTTCTTC
>few|.|TRBJ1-1|TRBV11-2
CASSLQGNTEAFF
TGTGCCAGCAGCTTACAGGGGAACACTGAAGCTTTCTTT
>.|.|TRBJ1-2|TRBV7-2
CASSSPGRGIGYTF
TGTGCCAGCAGTTCTCCGGGACGGGGGATTGGCTACACCTTC
>.|.|TRBJ2-1|TRBV13
CASSLAGAKGNEQFF
TGTGCCAGCAGCTTAGCGGGAGCGAAGGGGAATGAGCAGTTCTTC
>.|TRBD1|TRBJ1-1|TRBV9
CASSVDRTGGTEAFF
TGTGCCAGCAGCGTGGACAGGACAGGCGGCACTGAAGCTTTCTTT
>.|.|TRBJ2-7|TRBV18
CASSPGGARGEQYF
TGTGCCAGCTCACCGGGGGGGGCGCGTGGCGAGCAGTACTTC
>.|TRBD1|TRBJ2-1|TRBV7-6
CASSSSGTVGPNEQFF
TGTGCCAGCAGCAGCTCCGGGACAGTCGGGCCAAATGAGCAGTTCTTC
>.|.|TRBJ2-1|TRBV2
CASSEESGSYNEQFF
TGTGCCAGCAGTGAAGAGTCGGGCTCCTACAATGAGCAGTTCTTC
>.|.|TRBJ1-5|TRBV18
CASSAGQSHNQPQHF
TGTGCCAGCTCAGCCGGACAGAGCCACAATCAGCCCCAGCATTTT
>.|.|TRBJ1-2|TRBV6-5
CASSYQGRGYGYTF
TGTGCCAGCAGTTACCAGGGGAGGGGGTATGGCTACACCTTC
>few|.|TRBJ2-3|TRBV27
CASSSQSTTDTQYF
TGTGCCAGCAGTTCCCAAAGCACCACAGATACGCAGTATTTT
>.|.|TRBJ2-7|TRBV30
CAWSSGYEQYF
TGTGCCTGGAGTTCCGGGTACGAGCAGTACTTC
>once|.|TRBJ2-1|TRBV4-3
CASSGARGFSYNEQFF
TGCGCCAGCAGCGGCGCTCGGGGGTTCTCCTACAATGAGCAGTTCTTC
>.|TRBD1|TRBJ1-2|TRBV6-4
CASSRGPNGYGYTF
TGTGCCAGCAGCAGGGGGCCGAATGGGTATGGCTACACCTTC
>.|TRBD1|TRBJ1-1|TRBV27
CASSFSGQGRRYEGNTEAFF
TGTGCCAGCAGTTTTTCGGGACAGGGAAGGCGTTACGAGGGGAACACTGAAGCTTTCTTT
>.|TRBD1|TRBJ2-7|TRBV4-3
CARLQDRGLSKTYEQYF
TGCGCCCGCCTTCAGGACAGGGGTCTTTCAAAAACCTACGAGCAGTACTTC
>.|TRBD1|TRBJ2-1|TRBV5-1
CASSLRPGDRVNEQFF
TGCGCCAGCAGCTTACGTCCTGGGGACAGGGTTAATGAGCAGTTCTTC
>.|TRBD1|TRBJ2-1|TRBV18
CASSPPRGQGKWNEQFF
TGTGCCAGCTCACCACCGCGGGGACAGGGCAAATGGAATGAGCAGTTCTTC
>.|.|TRBJ1-4|TRBV11-2
CASSLGQGSEKLFF
TGTGCCAGCAGCTTAGGGCAGGGTAGTGAAAAACTGTTTTTT
>.|TRBD1|TRBJ2-5|TRBV28
CASRKTGLETQYF
TGTGCCAGCAGAAAGACAGGGCTAGAGACCCAGTACTTC
>.|TRBD2|TRBJ2-7|TRBV30
CAWGEGFSSYEQYF
TGTGCCTGGGGGGAGGGTTTCTCCTCCTACGAGCAGTACTTC
>.|.|TRBJ1-5|TRBV19
CASSIRGFQPQHF
TGTGCCAGTAGTATTAGGGGCTTTCAGCCCCAGCATTTT
>.|TRBD2|TRBJ2-1|TRBV4-3
CASSHSLWAAGVYNEQFF
TGCGCCAGCAGCCACTCTCTCTGGGCAGCGGGAGTATACAATGAGCAGTTCTTC
>.|TRBD1|TRBJ1-2|TRBV4-3
CASSQESLAGGTYGYTF
TGCGCCAGCAGCCAAGAGAGTTTGGCAGGGGGCACTTATGGCTACACCTTC
>.|.|TRBJ1-4|TRBV5-6
CASSTVRGSVEKLFF
TGTGCCAGCAGCACCGTAAGGGGCTCGGTCGAAAAACTGTTTTTT
>.|.|TRBJ1-2|TRBV15
CATSIRDYGYTF
TGTGCCACCAGCATCCGCGACTATGGCTACACCTTC
>once|TRBD1|TRBJ1-4|TRBV28
CASSRQGAGEKLFF
TGTGCCAGCAGTCGACAGGGGGCCGGCGAAAAACTGTTTTTT
>.|.|TRBJ2-1|TRBV5-8
CASSLFWGSSYNEQFF
TGTGCCAGCAGCTTGTTTTGGGGCAGCTCCTACAATGAGCAGTTCTTC
>.|.|TRBJ1-1|TRBV11-1
CASSQLGEGNTEAFF
TGTGCCAGCAGCCAACTCGGAGAGGGGAACACTGAAGCTTTCTTT
>.|.|TRBJ2-3|TRBV19
CASSNAQSTDTQYF
TGTGCCAGTAGTAATGCCCAGAGCACAGATACGCAGTATTTT
>.|.|TRBJ2-7|TRBV25-1
CASSEGGRYEQYF
TGTGCCAGCAGTGAAGGGGGCAGATACGAGCAGTACTTC
>.|TRBD1|TRBJ1-4|TRBV25-1
CASSDLSGTGDEKLFF
TGTGCCAGCAGTGATCTTTCGGGGACAGGCGATGAAAAACTGTTTTTT
>.|.|TRBJ1-1|TRBV7-2
CASSLMGQANTEAFF
TGTGCCAGCAGCTTGATGGGGCAGGCGAACACTGAAGCTTTCTTT